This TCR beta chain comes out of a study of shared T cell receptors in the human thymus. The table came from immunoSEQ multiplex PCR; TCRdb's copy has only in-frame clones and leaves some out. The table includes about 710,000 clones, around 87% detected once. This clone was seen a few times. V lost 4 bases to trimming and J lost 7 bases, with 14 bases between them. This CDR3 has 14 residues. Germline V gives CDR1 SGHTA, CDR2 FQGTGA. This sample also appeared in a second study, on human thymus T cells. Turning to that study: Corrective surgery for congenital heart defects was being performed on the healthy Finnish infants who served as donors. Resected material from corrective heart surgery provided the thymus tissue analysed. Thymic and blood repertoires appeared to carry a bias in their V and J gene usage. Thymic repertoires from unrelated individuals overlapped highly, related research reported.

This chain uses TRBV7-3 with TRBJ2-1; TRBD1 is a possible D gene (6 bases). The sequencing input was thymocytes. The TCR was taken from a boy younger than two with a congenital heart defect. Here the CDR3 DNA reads TGTGCCAGCAGCTCAAATTACAGGGAGAATGAGCAGTTCTTC. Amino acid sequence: CASSSNYRENEQFF.